The 13 T cell receptor beta chains below all came from one sample that was sequenced in a study of T cell responses to AZD1222 COVID-19 vaccine. Measured with immunoSEQ multiplex PCR; TCRdb has only the in-frame clones, and not every one. In the table there are just over 80,000 clones, over 80% of which are singletons. The input for sequencing was peripheral blood, taken on day 0 of AZD1222 vaccination. Receptors were obtained from an adult in good health.

V usage is TRBV27 and J usage is TRBJ2-3; D not resolved. The CDR3 is made up of 13 amino acids. Germline CDR1 and CDR2: MNHEY and SMNVEV (reference sequence). V was trimmed by 4 bases and J by 3 bases, leaving 8 bases between them. The CDR3 protein is CASSYLGTDTQYF. Written as DNA, the CDR3 is TGTGCCAGCAGTTACCTAGGGACAGATACGCAGTATTTT.

Only a few counts were recorded for this clone. The chain combines TRBV7-9 with TRBJ1-5; D possibly corresponds to TRBD1 (5 bases). CDR3 length equals 13 residues. CDR1 SEHNR and CDR2 FQNEAQ come from the germline V gene (reference sequence). V gave up 5 bases and J gave up 9 bases, with 14 bases separating them. The CDR3 bases are TGTGCCAGCAGCCCGGACGGTGGGGGGCCCCAGCATTTT. Amino acids: CASSPDGGGPQHF.

The CDR3 reads CASTQGAPNYGYTF. DNA for the CDR3: TGTGCCAGCACCCAGGGGGCCCCTAACTATGGCTACACCTTC. The chain is built from TRBV3-1 (or the pseudogene TRBV3-2) and TRBJ1-2; 8 bases agree with TRBD1. Germline values: CDR1 LGHDT, CDR2 YNNKEL (reference sequence). J lost 0 bases, V lost 7 bases, and 4 bases had no gene match. The CDR3 is made up of 14 amino acids.

The chain is built from TRBV7-3 and TRBJ1-1, with 7 bases matching TRBD1. The V gene end was trimmed by 3 bases and the J gene end by 0 bases; junction bases not matched to a gene: 4. The CDR3 loop spans 15 amino acids. Germline CDR1 SGHTA, CDR2 FQGTGA. The CDR3 here is CASSFQGGLNTEAFF. CDR3 bases: TGTGCCAGCAGCTTTCAGGGGGGCTTGAACACTGAAGCTTTCTTT.

The rearrangement links TRBV9 to TRBJ2-7; either TRBD1 or TRBD2 may fit D (5 bases each). The CDR3 sequence is 14 residues long. V dropped 4 bases and J dropped 2 bases, with 13 bases sitting between them. The germline gives CDR1 SGDLS, CDR2 YYNGEE. In nucleotides, the CDR3 is TGTGCCAGCAGCTCCCGGGACCGAGCCTACGAGCAGTACTTC. This translates into CASSSRDRAYEQYF.

The chain has TRBV6-1 and TRBJ2-1; 11 bases map to TRBD2. The CDR3 has 15 residues. J gave up 7 bases and V 3 bases, and 5 bases lay outside the gene matches. The germline gives CDR1 MNHNS, CDR2 SASEGT. CDR3 nucleotides: TGTGCCAGCAGTGAGACTAGCGGGGCTCCTAATGAGCAGTTCTTC. Its protein product is CASSETSGAPNEQFF.

This chain uses TRBV9 with TRBJ2-7, with D perhaps TRBD1 (6 bases). Trimming shortened V by 0 bases and J by 3 bases, and 10 bases separated the two germline ends. The germline CDR1 and CDR2 sequences are SGDLS and YYNGEE. The CDR3 covers 14 residues. CDR3 loop: CASSVGGTNYEQYF. In DNA form, the CDR3 reads TGTGCCAGCAGCGTAGGGGGGACAAACTACGAGCAGTACTTC. Filled out from reference TRBV9 and TRBJ2-7, the complete variable domain reads DSGVTQTPKHLITATGQRVTLRCSPRSGDLSVYWYQQSLDQGLQFLIQYYNGEERAKGNILERFSAQQFPDLHSELNLSSLELGDSALYFCASSVGGTNYEQYFGPGTRLTVT.

V usage is TRBV11-3 and J usage is TRBJ2-7; 11 bases match TRBD2. In germline, CDR1 is SGHNT, CDR2 YENEEA. The CDR3 sequence is 14 residues long. V shed 3 bases, J shed 3 bases, and the junction held 1 base outside the gene matches. The CDR3 region is CASSFSGGDYEQYF. DNA of the CDR3: TGTGCCAGCAGCTTTAGCGGGGGGGACTACGAGCAGTACTTC.

The V call is TRBV25-1, the J call TRBJ2-3; 7 bases line up with TRBD2. Per the germline V gene, CDR1 is MGHDK and CDR2 is SYGVNS. The CDR3 runs 16 residues. Trimming took 6 bases from V and 2 from J; bases not matched to a gene: 11. The CDR3 nucleotides read TGTGCCAGCAGGGGGGGGTTAGGGGCCACCACAGATACGCAGTATTTT. This codes for CASRGGLGATTDTQYF.

This chain connects TRBV14 to TRBJ1-4; unclear D gene. Per germline, CDR1 SGHDN and CDR2 FVKESK. The CDR3 has 15 amino acids. Trimming cost V 5 bases and J 0 bases, with 10 bases left between them. The CDR3 loop reads CASSEILATNEKLFF. In DNA, the CDR3 is TGTGCCAGCAGCGAAATACTTGCAACTAATGAAAAACTGTTTTTT.

The chain couples TRBV6-1 to TRBJ1-2; D gene ambiguous. Trimming pared 5 bases from V and 1 base from J, leaving 8 bases between. CDR1 is MNHNS and CDR2 is SASEGT in the germline V gene. This CDR3 has 13 residues. The CDR3 nucleotides are TGTGCCAGCAGTCCTACAGATAACTATGGCTACACCTTC. This translates into CASSPTDNYGYTF.

This chain links TRBV28 with TRBJ1-5, with no clear D. Per the germline V gene, CDR1 is MDHEN and CDR2 is SYDVKM. The ends were cut back, 5 bases at V and 4 bases at J, with 12 bases in the middle. This CDR3 spans 14 amino acids. In DNA form, the CDR3 reads TGTGCCAGCAGTACCCGACGGGATAATCAGCCCCAGCATTTT. Its translation: CASSTRRDNQPQHF.

The V gene is TRBV3-1 (or the pseudogene TRBV3-2), the J gene TRBJ1-1; D remains unclear. The V end lost 1 base, the J end lost 6 bases, and 12 bases lay between the germline ends. Per the germline V gene, CDR1 is LGHDT and CDR2 is YNNKEL (reference sequence). This CDR3 comprises 14 residues. The CDR3 loop is CASSQGVSGAEAFF. The DNA for the CDR3 is TGTGCCAGCAGCCAAGGTGTCAGCGGGGCTGAAGCTTTCTTT.